This TCR beta chain came from a study of blood T cell repertoires in COVID-19. In the study overall: Acute-phase and convalescent COVID-19 samples originated in the United States, Italy and Spain. In each case, the material was cDNA or gDNA derived from T cells, B-cell-depleted T cells, or PBMCs.

CDR1 is MDHEN and CDR2 is SYDVKM in the germline V gene. Unmatched junction bases numbered 8, after V lost 4 bases and J lost 4 bases. The CDR3 runs 16 residues. Method: immunoSEQ multiplex PCR; TCRdb's copy keeps in-frame clones and lacks some. The sample shows tens of thousands of clones, roughly 90% of them seen only once. The sequenced sample consisted of peripheral blood. This receptor was identified in a human donor with active COVID-19. The donor label of this sample is uncertain. The gene calls are TRBV28 and TRBJ2-1, with 9 bases fitting TRBD1. In DNA, the CDR3 is TGTGCCAGCAGTTCCAGCGGGACAGGGACTTACAATGAGCAGTTCTTC. Translation gives CASSSSGTGTYNEQFF.